One and the same sample provided the 17 T cell receptor beta chains below, sequenced in a study of blood T cell repertoires in COVID-19. This table comes from immunoSEQ multiplex PCR, and its TCRdb copy is limited to in-frame clones, with some not included. The repertoire has 200,000 to 300,000 clones, roughly 85% of them found once; the top ten carry approximately 5.1%. The sequencing sample was made of peripheral blood. These receptors came from a man in his fifties or sixties with COVID-19, enrolled during active disease.

V and J are TRBV5-4 and TRBJ2-3, with 10 bases that match TRBD2. V was pared by 4 bases and J by 1 base, with 6 bases of the junction left unmatched. Germline assignment: CDR1 SGHNT and CDR2 YYREEE (reference sequence). CDR3 size: 16 residues. The CDR3 region has the DNA TGTGCCAGCAGCCGCCCAACTAGCGGGGGCACAGATACGCAGTATTTT. Encoded protein: CASSRPTSGGTDTQYF.

Sample share makes this clone medium-sized. The rearrangement uses TRBV7-9 and TRBJ1-2; D not certain. The germline gives CDR1 SEHNR, CDR2 FQNEAQ (reference sequence). V was trimmed by 5 bases and J by 8 bases, leaving 15 bases between them. The CDR3 is 13 amino acids. The CDR3: CASSLLLSGGYTF. Here the CDR3 DNA reads TGTGCCAGCAGCCTCCTTCTGAGCGGAGGCTACACCTTC.

This clone was counted only a few times. This chain links TRBV30 with TRBJ1-2, with 7 nucleotides matching TRBD1. V trimming: 3 bases; J trimming: 5 bases; junction bases outside the gene matches: 12. CDR3 length: 15 amino acids. Germline CDR1 and CDR2: GTSNPN and SVGIG (reference sequence). The CDR3 DNA sequence: TGTGCCTGGAGATACCACAGGGGACTTCGATATGGCTACACCTTC. This encodes CAWRYHRGLRYGYTF.

The genes are TRBV19 and TRBJ2-7, with D possibly matching TRBD2 (6 bases). V was pared by 3 bases and J by 3 bases, with 12 bases between. The CDR3 sequence is 14 residues long. In germline, CDR1 is LNHDA, CDR2 SQIVND (reference sequence). CDR3 loop: CASSMEEGHYEQYF. The CDR3 nucleotides are TGTGCCAGTAGTATGGAGGAGGGGCACTACGAGCAGTACTTC. Combining the CDR3 with reference TRBV19 and TRBJ2-7 gives the whole variable domain DGGITQSPKYLFRKEGQNVTLSCEQNLNHDAMYWYRQDPGQGLRLIYYSQIVNDFQKGDIAEGYSVSREKKESFPLTVTSAQKNPTAFYLCASSMEEGHYEQYFGPGTRLTVT.

The chain employs TRBV28 and TRBJ1-2, with 9 positions matching TRBD1. Germline-derived CDR1 and CDR2 are MDHEN and SYDVKM. The CDR3 loop spans 16 amino acids. The ends lost 8 bases at V and 3 bases at J; junction bases unmatched: 13. In nucleotides, the CDR3 is TGTGCCAGCTATTACTGGGGACAGGGAAAAGACTATGGCTACACCTTC. As protein: CASYYWGQGKDYGYTF.

V usage is TRBV3-1 (or the pseudogene TRBV3-2) and J usage is TRBJ2-2; no clear D gene. Between the trimmed V and J ends, which lost 2 bases and 2 bases, there was a span of 12 bases. The CDR3 runs to 16 residues. CDR1 is LGHDT and CDR2 is YNNKEL in the germline V gene (reference sequence). CDR3 residues: CASSQRLAGNTGELFF. The CDR3 nucleotides are TGTGCCAGCAGCCAAAGATTAGCCGGAAACACCGGGGAGCTGTTTTTT.

This clone was picked up one time. V is TRBV10-3 and J is TRBJ2-1; D ambiguous. Per germline, CDR1 ENHRY and CDR2 SYGVKD. The CDR3 has 14 amino acids. V dropped 10 bases and J dropped 8 bases, with 21 bases sitting between them. The CDR3 DNA reads as TGTGCCACCCGCTTCCATCAGGTATTACATGAGCAGTTCTTC. This sequence encodes CATRFHQVLHEQFF.

The chain employs TRBV2 and TRBJ1-2; 12 nucleotides agree with TRBD1. Germline loops: CDR1 SNHLY, CDR2 FYNNEI. Trimming took 6 bases from V and 8 from J; bases not matched to a gene: 13. There are 16 residues in the CDR3. The CDR3 sequence is CASRGTGGASNIGYTF. CDR3 nucleotides: TGTGCCAGCAGGGGGACAGGGGGCGCTTCGAATATAGGCTACACCTTC.

The gene calls are TRBV29-1 and TRBJ1-2, with 9 positions matching TRBD1. The CDR3 spans 12 residues. Trimming removed 7 bases from V and 7 bases from J; junction bases left unmatched: 7. Germline V CDR1 and CDR2: SQVTM, ANQGSEA. CDR3 sequence: CSGGDRVGGYTF. CDR3 nucleotides: TGCAGCGGGGGGGACAGGGTCGGTGGCTACACCTTC.

The V and J genes are TRBV3-1 (or the pseudogene TRBV3-2) and TRBJ1-4; 10 bases are shared with TRBD1. The germline gives CDR1 LGHDT, CDR2 YNNKEL (reference sequence). V trimming: 1 base; J trimming: 8 bases; junction bases outside the gene matches: 1. This CDR3 comprises 14 residues. The DNA for the CDR3 is TGTGCCAGCAGCCAAGGGACAGGGGGGGAAAAACTGTTTTTT. This translates into CASSQGTGGEKLFF.

This chain links TRBV3-1 (or the pseudogene TRBV3-2) with TRBJ2-3, with D possibly TRBD2 on 6 matching bases. The length of the CDR3 is 15 residues. The V gene's germline CDR1 is LGHDT and CDR2 YNNKEL (reference sequence). Trimming took off 1 base at V and 5 bases at J, with 13 bases between the two ends. The CDR3 protein is CASSQVASAKDTQYF. CDR3 nucleotides: TGTGCCAGCAGCCAAGTGGCTAGCGCAAAAGATACGCAGTATTTT.

The chain links TRBV27 to TRBJ1-1; D is ambiguous. V dropped 8 bases and J dropped 0 bases, with 10 bases sitting between them. Looked up from germline, CDR1 is MNHEY and CDR2 is SMNVEV (reference sequence). CDR3 length: 13 residues. The CDR3 nucleotides read TGTGCCAGCGGAGGACGGGTGAACACTGAAGCTTTCTTT. Its translation: CASGGRVNTEAFF.

The chain employs TRBV5-1 and TRBJ2-5, with 7 bases fitting TRBD2. CDR3 length equals 14 residues. Germline loops: CDR1 SGHRS, CDR2 YFSETQ. Trimming at V came to 2 bases and at J to 5 bases, leaving 6 bases not matched to a gene. As DNA, the CDR3 is TGCGCCAGCAGCTTTGGGGGGGGAGAGGAGACCCAGTACTTC. The encoded protein is CASSFGGGEETQYF. The variable domain in full, completed from reference TRBV5-1 and TRBJ2-5, reads KAGVTQTPRYLIKTRGQQVTLSCSPISGHRSVSWYQQTPGQGLQFLFEYFSETQRNKGNFPGRFSGRQFSNSRSEMNVSTLELGDSALYLCASSFGGGEETQYFGPGTRLLVL.

The J gene is TRBJ1-1, the V gene TRBV9; 10 bases fit TRBD1. Germline CDR1 reads SGDLS; CDR2 reads YYNGEE. V dropped 4 bases and J dropped 0; count of bases not matched to a gene: 6. This CDR3 comprises 16 residues. CDR3 DNA: TGTGCCAGCAGCTCCGGACAGGGGGGGATGAACACTGAAGCTTTCTTT. Its protein is CASSSGQGGMNTEAFF.

This chain connects TRBV29-1 to TRBJ1-1; TRBD1 might be the D (5 bases). The germline CDR1 and CDR2 sequences are SQVTM and ANQGSEA. V was clipped by 3 bases and J by 2 bases, with 13 bases between them. This CDR3 has 14 residues. CDR3 sequence reads: CSVDRGTRNTEAFF. In DNA, the CDR3 is TGCAGCGTTGACCGGGGGACCCGCAACACTGAAGCTTTCTTT. Filled out from reference TRBV29-1 and TRBJ1-1, the complete variable domain reads SAVISQKPSRDICQRGTSLTIQCQVDSQVTMMFWYRQQPGQSLTLIATANQGSEATYESGFVIDKFPISRPNLTFSTLTVSNMSPEDSSIYLCSVDRGTRNTEAFFGQGTRLTVV.

The rearrangement links TRBV30 to TRBJ1-6, with 7 bases identical to TRBD1. The CDR3 runs to 13 residues. Unmatched junction bases numbered 0, after V lost 1 base and J lost 6 bases. Germline CDR1 and CDR2: GTSNPN and SVGIG (reference sequence). The CDR3 spells CAWSGQGNSPLHF. As DNA, the CDR3 is TGTGCCTGGAGTGGACAGGGTAATTCACCCCTCCACTTT.

This clone was seen only once. The chain employs TRBV18 and TRBJ1-4, with a possible D match to TRBD1 (5 bases). The CDR3 runs 16 residues. The germline CDR1 and CDR2 sequences are KGHSH and LQKENI. The ends were cut back, 1 base at V and 2 bases at J, with 11 bases in the middle. The CDR3 region has the DNA TGTGCCAGCTCACCACAGCAGGGTAGGACTAATGAAAAACTGTTTTTT. Encoded protein: CASSPQQGRTNEKLFF.